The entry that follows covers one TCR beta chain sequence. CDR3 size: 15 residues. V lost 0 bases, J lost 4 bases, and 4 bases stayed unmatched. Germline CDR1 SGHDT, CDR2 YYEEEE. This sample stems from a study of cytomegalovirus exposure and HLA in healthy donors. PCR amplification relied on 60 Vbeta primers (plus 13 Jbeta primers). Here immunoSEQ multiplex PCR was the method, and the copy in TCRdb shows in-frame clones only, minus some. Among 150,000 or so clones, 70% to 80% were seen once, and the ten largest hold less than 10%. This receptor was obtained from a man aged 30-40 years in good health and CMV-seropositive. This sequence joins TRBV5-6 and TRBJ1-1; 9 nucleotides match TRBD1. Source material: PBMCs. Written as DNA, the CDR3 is TGTGCCAGCAGCTTGGAATGGACAGGGGTCACTGAAGCTTTCTTT. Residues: CASSLEWTGVTEAFF.